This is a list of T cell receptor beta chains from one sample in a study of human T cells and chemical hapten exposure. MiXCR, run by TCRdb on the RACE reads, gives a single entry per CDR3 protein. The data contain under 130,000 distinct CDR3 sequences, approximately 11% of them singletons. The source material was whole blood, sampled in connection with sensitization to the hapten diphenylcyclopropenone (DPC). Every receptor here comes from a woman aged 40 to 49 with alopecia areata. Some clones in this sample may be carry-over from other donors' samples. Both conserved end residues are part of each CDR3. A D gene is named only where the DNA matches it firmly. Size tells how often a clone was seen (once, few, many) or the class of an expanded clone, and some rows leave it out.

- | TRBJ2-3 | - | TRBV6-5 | CASSPYGRADTQYF | TGTGCCAGCAGCCCTTATGGACGGGCGGATACGCAGTATTTT
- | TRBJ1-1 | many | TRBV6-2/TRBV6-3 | CASSPRHLLNTEAFF | TGTGCCAGCAGCCCACGACACCTTCTGAACACTGAAGCTTTCTTT
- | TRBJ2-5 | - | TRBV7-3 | CASSSDGETQYF | TGTGCCAGCAGCTCCGATGGGGAGACCCAGTACTTC
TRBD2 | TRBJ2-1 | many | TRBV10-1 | CASSEWTSGASYNEQFF | TGCGCCAGCAGTGAGTGGACTAGCGGAGCCTCCTACAATGAGCAGTTCTTC
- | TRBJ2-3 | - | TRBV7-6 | CASSRRAEERTDTQYF | TGTGCCAGCAGCCGCAGGGCCGAGGAGAGGACAGATACGCAGTATTTT
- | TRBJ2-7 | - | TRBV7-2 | CASSLRGPGAEQYF | TGTGCCAGCAGCTTAAGGGGTCCGGGAGCCGAGCAGTACTTC
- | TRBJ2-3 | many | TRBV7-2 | CASSFLNTDTQYF | TGTGCCAGCAGCTTCCTGAACACAGATACGCAGTATTTT
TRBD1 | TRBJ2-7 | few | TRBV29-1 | CSVAQGTSSYEQYF | TGCAGCGTGGCACAGGGGACCAGCTCCTACGAGCAGTACTTC
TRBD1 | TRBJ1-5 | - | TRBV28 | CASQQPRGLYQPQHF | TGTGCCAGCCAGCAACCGAGGGGGCTCTATCAGCCCCAGCATTTT
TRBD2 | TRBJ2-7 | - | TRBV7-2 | CASSLELAGSREQYF | TGTGCCAGCAGCTTAGAACTAGCGGGGTCCCGGGAGCAGTACTTC
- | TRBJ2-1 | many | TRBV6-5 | CASSPVIYNEQFF | TGTGCCAGCAGCCCGGTGATTTACAATGAGCAGTTCTTC
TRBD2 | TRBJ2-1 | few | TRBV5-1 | CASSTNSGRASNEQFF | TGCGCCAGCAGCACGAATAGCGGGAGGGCCTCCAATGAGCAGTTCTTC
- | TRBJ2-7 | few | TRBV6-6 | CASSRHNEQYF | TGTGCCAGCAGTCGACATAACGAGCAGTACTTC
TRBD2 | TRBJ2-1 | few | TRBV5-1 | CASRRLAGVSGQFF | TGCGCCAGCAGGAGGCTAGCGGGAGTAAGCGGGCAGTTCTTC
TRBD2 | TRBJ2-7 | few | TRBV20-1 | CSARDSEGGPYEQYF | TGCAGTGCTAGAGATTCGGAGGGAGGGCCTTACGAGCAGTACTTC
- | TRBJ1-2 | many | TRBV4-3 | CASSQAAGNVGYGYTF | TGCGCCAGCAGCCAAGCGGCAGGAAATGTTGGCTATGGCTACACCTTC
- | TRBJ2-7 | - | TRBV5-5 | CASSLGTPSYEQYF | TGTGCCAGCAGCTTGGGGACTCCCTCGTACGAGCAGTACTTC
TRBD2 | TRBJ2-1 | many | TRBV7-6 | CASSLGASGGRSYNEQFF | TGTGCCAGCAGCTTAGGGGCTAGCGGGGGGCGTTCCTACAATGAGCAGTTCTTC